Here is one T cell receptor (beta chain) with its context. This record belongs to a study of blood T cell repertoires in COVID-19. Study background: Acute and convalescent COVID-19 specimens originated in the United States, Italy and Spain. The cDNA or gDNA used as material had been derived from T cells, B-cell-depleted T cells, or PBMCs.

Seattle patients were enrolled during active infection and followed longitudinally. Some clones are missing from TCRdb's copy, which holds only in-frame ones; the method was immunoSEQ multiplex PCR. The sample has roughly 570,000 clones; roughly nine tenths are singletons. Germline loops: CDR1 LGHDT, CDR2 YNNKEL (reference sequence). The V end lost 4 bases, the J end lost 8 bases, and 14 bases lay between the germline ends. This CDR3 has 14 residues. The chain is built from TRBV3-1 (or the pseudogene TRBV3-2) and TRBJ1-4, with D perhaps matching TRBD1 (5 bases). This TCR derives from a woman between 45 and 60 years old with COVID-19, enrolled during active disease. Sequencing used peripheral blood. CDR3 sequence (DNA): TGTGCCAGCAGCCTCGAACTGACAGAAGAAAAACTGTTTTTT. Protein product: CASSLELTEEKLFF.